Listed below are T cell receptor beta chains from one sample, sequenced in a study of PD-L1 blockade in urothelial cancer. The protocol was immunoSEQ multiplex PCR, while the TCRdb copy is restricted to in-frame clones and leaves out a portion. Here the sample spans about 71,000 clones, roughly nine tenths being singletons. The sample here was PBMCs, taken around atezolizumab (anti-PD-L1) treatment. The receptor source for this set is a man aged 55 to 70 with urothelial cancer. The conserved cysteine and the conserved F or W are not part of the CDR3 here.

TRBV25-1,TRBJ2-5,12,ASSGSGTHGAQY
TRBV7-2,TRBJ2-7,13,ASSPEGGRSYEQY
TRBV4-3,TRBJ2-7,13,ASSQDRGISYEQY
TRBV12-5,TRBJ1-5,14,ASGLVRDRSNQPQH
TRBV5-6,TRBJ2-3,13,ASSAGLATTDTQY
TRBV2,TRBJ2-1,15,ASSDTLGGVTYNEQF
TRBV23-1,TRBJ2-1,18,ASSQDRLAGATLRYNEQF
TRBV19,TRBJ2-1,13,ASSTRGSSYNEQF
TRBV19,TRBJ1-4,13,ASSMLRARDEKLF
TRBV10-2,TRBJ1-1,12,ASSNRDRNTEAF